This TCR beta chain is drawn from a study of monozygotic twins with cystic fibrosis. Study details: With approximately 14 PCR cycles, barcoded libraries came from around 2.9 micrograms of fragmented DNA. Study outcomes and limitations: Clonality was generally low (median about 0.01), higher in the most severe patients. Nucleotide-identical clonotype sharing was significantly higher within monozygotic CF twin pairs than between unrelated CF individuals. V usage most resembled the co-twin in 13 of 16 pairs.

Comments on this clone: Antigen specificity is unknown.

The table came from immunoSEQ multiplex PCR; TCRdb's copy has only in-frame clones and leaves some out. The sample lists about 14,000 clones, around 93% occurring once. The source material was blood. The clonotype originates from a girl aged 2 to 10 with cystic fibrosis.

CDR3 sequence (DNA): TGTGCCAGCAGAAGAGGGTTAGATCAGCCCCAGCATTTT. The encoded protein is CASRRGLDQPQHF. The rearrangement joins TRBV28 to TRBJ1-5; D is undetermined. The CDR3 is 13 residues long. The V and J ends lost 6 bases and 5 bases respectively, with 11 bases between them. The germline gives CDR1 MDHEN, CDR2 SYDVKM.